The rows below give T cell receptor beta chains drawn from one sample of a study of cytomegalovirus exposure and HLA in healthy donors. Profiled with immunoSEQ multiplex PCR; TCRdb holds only in-frame clones, not every one. The data hold 100,000 to 150,000 clones, with around 78% observed a single time. The specimen sequenced was PBMCs. The receptors come from a man aged 35 to 55 in good health and CMV-seronegative. CDR3s include the opening cysteine and the closing phenylalanine or tryptophan. A D gene is named only where the DNA matches it firmly. A row's size may be missing; if present it is once, few, many or a size class.

j_call: TRBJ2-2
d_call: .
clone_size: .
v_call: TRBV7-2
cdr3_aa: CASSLGLRGTGELFF
cdr3_nt: TGTGCCAGCAGCCTCGGGCTCAGGGGCACCGGGGAGCTGTTTTTT

j_call: TRBJ2-5
d_call: TRBD1
clone_size: .
v_call: TRBV5-4
cdr3_aa: CASSSQGTETQYF
cdr3_nt: TGTGCCAGCAGCTCACAGGGGACGGAGACCCAGTACTTC

j_call: TRBJ2-7
d_call: .
clone_size: .
v_call: TRBV14
cdr3_aa: CASSQGSVYYEQYF
cdr3_nt: TGTGCCAGCAGCCAAGGATCGGTTTACTACGAGCAGTACTTC

j_call: TRBJ2-1
d_call: .
clone_size: once
v_call: TRBV27
cdr3_aa: CASSLSGNYYNEQFF
cdr3_nt: TGTGCCAGCAGTTTAAGCGGAAACTACTACAATGAGCAGTTCTTC

j_call: TRBJ1-1
d_call: .
clone_size: .
v_call: TRBV6-5
cdr3_aa: CASSRTVSNTEAFF
cdr3_nt: TGTGCCAGCAGCCGGACAGTCTCGAACACTGAAGCTTTCTTT

j_call: TRBJ2-7
d_call: TRBD1
clone_size: .
v_call: TRBV7-9
cdr3_aa: CASSSGGQGVFYEQYF
cdr3_nt: TGTGCCAGCAGCTCTGGGGGACAGGGGGTATTTTACGAGCAGTACTTC

j_call: TRBJ1-2
d_call: .
clone_size: .
v_call: TRBV12-5
cdr3_aa: CASGLVSGCTF
cdr3_nt: TGTGCTAGTGGTTTGGTCTCTGGCTGCACCTTC

j_call: TRBJ1-5
d_call: .
clone_size: .
v_call: TRBV28
cdr3_aa: CASSSGHGSQPQHF
cdr3_nt: TGTGCCAGCAGTTCAGGACACGGGAGTCAGCCCCAGCATTTT

j_call: TRBJ2-7
d_call: TRBD1
clone_size: .
v_call: TRBV4-3
cdr3_aa: CASSQELAGTGRNYEQYF
cdr3_nt: TGCGCCAGCAGCCAAGAGCTCGCCGGGACAGGGAGGAACTACGAGCAGTACTTC

j_call: TRBJ2-7
d_call: .
clone_size: .
v_call: TRBV27
cdr3_aa: CASSFRARSYEQYF
cdr3_nt: TGTGCCAGCAGTTTTCGTGCCAGATCCTACGAGCAGTACTTC

j_call: TRBJ2-7
d_call: TRBD1
clone_size: .
v_call: TRBV5-4
cdr3_aa: CASSWMRQGDQYF
cdr3_nt: TGTGCCAGCAGCTGGATGAGACAGGGGGATCAGTACTTC

j_call: TRBJ2-2
d_call: .
clone_size: .
v_call: TRBV7-8
cdr3_aa: CASSLGGNTGELFF
cdr3_nt: TGTGCCAGCAGCTTAGGAGGGAACACCGGGGAGCTGTTTTTT

j_call: TRBJ1-1
d_call: .
clone_size: .
v_call: TRBV5-4
cdr3_aa: CASSSPVRGPTEAFF
cdr3_nt: TGTGCCAGCAGCTCCCCGGTGCGGGGGCCCACTGAAGCTTTCTTT

j_call: TRBJ2-2
d_call: .
clone_size: .
v_call: TRBV29-1
cdr3_aa: CSVEEQGPGELFF
cdr3_nt: TGCAGCGTTGAAGAGCAGGGGCCCGGGGAGCTGTTTTTT

j_call: TRBJ1-3
d_call: .
clone_size: few
v_call: TRBV25-1
cdr3_aa: CASSRSRGYGNTIYF
cdr3_nt: TGTGCCAGCAGTCGTTCCAGGGGATATGGAAACACCATATATTTT

j_call: TRBJ2-2
d_call: .
clone_size: .
v_call: TRBV11-2
cdr3_aa: CASSLGGSGELFF
cdr3_nt: TGTGCCAGCAGCTTAGGAGGGTCCGGGGAGCTGTTTTTT

j_call: TRBJ2-5
d_call: .
clone_size: .
v_call: TRBV5-1
cdr3_aa: CASNHGAGEETQYF
cdr3_nt: TGCGCCAGCAACCATGGGGCAGGGGAAGAGACCCAGTACTTC

j_call: TRBJ1-2
d_call: .
clone_size: .
v_call: TRBV7-2
cdr3_aa: CASSLGTAVYGYTF
cdr3_nt: TGTGCCAGCAGCTTAGGGACAGCGGTCTATGGCTACACCTTC

j_call: TRBJ2-7
d_call: .
clone_size: .
v_call: TRBV5-1
cdr3_aa: CASSSSSSPSYEQYF
cdr3_nt: TGCGCCAGCAGTTCCTCGTCGAGCCCAAGTTACGAGCAGTACTTC

j_call: TRBJ2-3
d_call: .
clone_size: .
v_call: TRBV5-1
cdr3_aa: CASSLSVRSTDTQYF
cdr3_nt: TGCGCCAGCAGCTTGTCAGTGAGGAGCACAGATACGCAGTATTTT

j_call: TRBJ1-2
d_call: TRBD1
clone_size: .
v_call: TRBV7-9
cdr3_aa: CASSAAGTGDGYTF
cdr3_nt: TGTGCCAGCAGCGCCGCCGGGACAGGGGATGGCTACACCTTC

j_call: TRBJ1-4
d_call: TRBD1
clone_size: .
v_call: TRBV28
cdr3_aa: CASSFLVAQGDRKLFF
cdr3_nt: TGTGCCAGCAGTTTTCTCGTGGCACAGGGGGATAGGAAACTGTTTTTT

j_call: TRBJ1-6
d_call: .
clone_size: .
v_call: TRBV5-4
cdr3_aa: CASSLTVYNSPLHF
cdr3_nt: TGTGCCAGCAGCCTGACTGTCTATAATTCACCCCTCCACTTT

j_call: TRBJ1-4
d_call: .
clone_size: few
v_call: TRBV2
cdr3_aa: CASSVNSYNEKLFF
cdr3_nt: TGTGCCAGCAGTGTCAACAGTTATAATGAAAAACTGTTTTTT

j_call: TRBJ2-5
d_call: TRBD2
clone_size: .
v_call: TRBV6-6
cdr3_aa: CASSWGGIQETQYF
cdr3_nt: TGTGCCAGCAGCTGGGGAGGGATACAAGAGACCCAGTACTTC

j_call: TRBJ2-2
d_call: .
clone_size: .
v_call: TRBV4-1
cdr3_aa: CASSITGSGELFF
cdr3_nt: TGCGCCAGCAGCATCACAGGGTCCGGGGAGCTGTTTTTT

j_call: TRBJ1-1
d_call: .
clone_size: .
v_call: TRBV7-9
cdr3_aa: CASSHLGADTEAFF
cdr3_nt: TGTGCCAGCAGCCATTTAGGGGCGGACACTGAAGCTTTCTTT

j_call: TRBJ1-2
d_call: .
clone_size: .
v_call: TRBV29-1
cdr3_aa: CSVESPYGYTF
cdr3_nt: TGCAGCGTCGAGAGTCCTTATGGCTACACCTTC

j_call: TRBJ2-4
d_call: .
clone_size: few
v_call: TRBV7-2
cdr3_aa: CASSTTGSGAKNIQYF
cdr3_nt: TGTGCCAGCAGCACCACAGGGAGTGGGGCCAAAAACATTCAGTACTTC

j_call: TRBJ2-5
d_call: .
clone_size: .
v_call: TRBV7-3
cdr3_aa: CASSLSQKETQYF
cdr3_nt: TGTGCCAGCAGCTTATCCCAAAAAGAGACCCAGTACTTC

j_call: TRBJ2-1
d_call: TRBD1
clone_size: .
v_call: TRBV19
cdr3_aa: CATRDRASSYNEQFF
cdr3_nt: TGTGCCACACGCGACAGGGCAAGCTCCTACAATGAGCAGTTCTTC

j_call: TRBJ2-5
d_call: TRBD2
clone_size: few
v_call: TRBV19
cdr3_aa: CASSPDGRQLDGQETQYF
cdr3_nt: TGTGCCAGTAGTCCCGACGGGAGGCAGCTGGATGGACAAGAGACCCAGTACTTC

j_call: TRBJ2-2
d_call: TRBD2
clone_size: once
v_call: TRBV9
cdr3_aa: CASSVDPAGGTGELFF
cdr3_nt: TGTGCCAGCAGCGTAGATCCAGCGGGGGGCACCGGGGAGCTGTTTTTT

j_call: TRBJ2-1
d_call: TRBD2
clone_size: .
v_call: TRBV9
cdr3_aa: CASSVPLAGGVNEQFF
cdr3_nt: TGTGCCAGCAGCGTACCCTTAGCGGGGGGAGTTAATGAGCAGTTCTTC

j_call: TRBJ1-2
d_call: TRBD1
clone_size: .
v_call: TRBV7-2
cdr3_aa: CASGQGANYGYTF
cdr3_nt: TGTGCCAGCGGGCAGGGGGCAAACTATGGCTACACCTTC

j_call: TRBJ1-6
d_call: TRBD1
clone_size: .
v_call: TRBV18
cdr3_aa: CASSPPGTANSPLHF
cdr3_nt: TGTGCCAGCTCACCTCCCGGGACAGCCAATTCACCCCTCCACTTT

j_call: TRBJ2-5
d_call: TRBD1
clone_size: .
v_call: TRBV15
cdr3_aa: CATRWDRYQETQYF
cdr3_nt: TGTGCCACCCGGTGGGACAGGTACCAAGAGACCCAGTACTTC

j_call: TRBJ2-3
d_call: TRBD1
clone_size: .
v_call: TRBV7-6
cdr3_aa: CASSPGTESDTQYF
cdr3_nt: TGTGCCAGCAGCCCCGGGACAGAAAGCGATACGCAGTATTTT

j_call: TRBJ2-1
d_call: .
clone_size: .
v_call: TRBV6-4
cdr3_aa: CASSQGSYNEQFF
cdr3_nt: TGTGCCAGCAGTCAGGGATCCTACAATGAGCAGTTCTTC

j_call: TRBJ2-1
d_call: TRBD1
clone_size: .
v_call: TRBV11-2
cdr3_aa: CASSSGPGQGTWEQFF
cdr3_nt: TGTGCCAGCAGCTCAGGACCGGGACAGGGAACGTGGGAGCAGTTCTTC

j_call: TRBJ1-1
d_call: .
clone_size: .
v_call: TRBV4-1
cdr3_aa: CASSQILTGTEAFF
cdr3_nt: TGCGCCAGCAGCCAAATACTAACGGGCACTGAAGCTTTCTTT

j_call: TRBJ1-5
d_call: .
clone_size: .
v_call: TRBV18
cdr3_aa: CASSASEGRPSNQPQHF
cdr3_nt: TGTGCCAGCTCAGCAAGTGAGGGAAGGCCGAGCAATCAGCCCCAGCATTTT

j_call: TRBJ2-7
d_call: TRBD2
clone_size: .
v_call: TRBV27
cdr3_aa: CASGAGGPGLEQYF
cdr3_nt: TGTGCCAGCGGCGCGGGGGGGCCTGGTCTCGAGCAGTACTTC

j_call: TRBJ2-3
d_call: .
clone_size: once
v_call: TRBV2
cdr3_aa: CASSEGRTDTQYF
cdr3_nt: TGTGCCAGCAGTGAGGGGCGGACAGATACGCAGTATTTT

j_call: TRBJ1-1
d_call: .
clone_size: .
v_call: TRBV11-2
cdr3_aa: CASSSIRQGWTEAFF
cdr3_nt: TGTGCCAGCAGCTCCATACGCCAGGGATGGACTGAAGCTTTCTTT

j_call: TRBJ2-7
d_call: .
clone_size: few
v_call: TRBV11-1
cdr3_aa: CASSKSRGYEQYF
cdr3_nt: TGTGCCAGCTCCAAAAGTCGGGGATACGAGCAGTACTTC

j_call: TRBJ1-2
d_call: .
clone_size: once
v_call: TRBV30
cdr3_aa: CAWKNRDGYTF
cdr3_nt: TGTGCCTGGAAAAACAGGGACGGCTACACCTTC

j_call: TRBJ2-2
d_call: .
clone_size: .
v_call: TRBV7-3
cdr3_aa: CASSLWGQTGELFF
cdr3_nt: TGTGCCAGCAGCCTATGGGGGCAAACCGGGGAGCTGTTTTTT

j_call: TRBJ2-7
d_call: TRBD1
clone_size: .
v_call: TRBV7-2
cdr3_aa: CASSLWGTEGSEQYF
cdr3_nt: TGTGCCAGCAGCTTGTGGGGGACAGAGGGGAGCGAGCAGTACTTC

j_call: TRBJ1-1
d_call: .
clone_size: .
v_call: TRBV19
cdr3_aa: CASSTPRVGTEAFF
cdr3_nt: TGTGCCAGTAGTACCCCACGGGTGGGCACTGAAGCTTTCTTT

j_call: TRBJ2-2
d_call: TRBD1
clone_size: .
v_call: TRBV11-3
cdr3_aa: CASSLGQGRTGELFF
cdr3_nt: TGTGCCAGCAGCTTGGGACAGGGGCGAACCGGGGAGCTGTTTTTT

j_call: TRBJ1-3
d_call: TRBD1
clone_size: .
v_call: TRBV7-9
cdr3_aa: CASSRTGDYTIYF
cdr3_nt: TGTGCCAGCAGCAGGACAGGCGACTACACCATATATTTT